The 3 T cell receptor beta chains reported below all come from one sample, sequenced in a study of CD8 T cells in Susac syndrome. After extraction with the RNeasy kit, about 0.45 to 1 ug of the RNA was reverse transcribed using random hexamers. TCRdb reprocessed the immunoSEQ multiplex PCR reads via MiXCR and lists one record per CDR3 protein. This table holds some 170,000 distinct CDR3 sequences, 90% to 95% found once. Source material: CD4+ T cells from PBMCs. The receptors derive from a human donor in good health.

The chain recombines TRBV2 with TRBJ2-4, with unresolved D. Trimming removed 3 bases from V and 8 bases from J, with 5 bases in between. There are 11 residues in the CDR3. CDR1 and CDR2 from the germline V gene are SNHLY and FYNNEI. The DNA of the CDR3 is TGTGCCAGCAGTGAGATGGACATTCAGTACTTC. Translated: CASSEMDIQYF.

The gene calls are TRBV12-3 or TRBV12-4 and TRBJ2-1; perhaps D is TRBD1 or TRBD2 (6 bases each). The CDR3 is 12 amino acids. The V and J ends lost 5 bases and 10 bases respectively, with 12 bases between them. In DNA form, the CDR3 reads TGTGCCAGCAGTCTTCGGGGGCTGGAGCAGTTCTTC. Protein: CASSLRGLEQFF.

The rearrangement uses TRBV6-1 and TRBJ2-2, with no clear D. Per germline, CDR1 MNHNS and CDR2 SASEGT. The V end lost 2 bases, the J end lost 1 base, and 8 bases lay between the germline ends. CDR3 length: 15 residues. The CDR3: CASSELGGNTGELFF. DNA for the CDR3: TGTGCCAGCAGTGAACTAGGCGGGAACACCGGGGAGCTGTTTTTT.